This T cell receptor beta chain is from a study of T cell repertoires in cytomegalovirus infection. This clonotype has a handful of counts. V was shortened by 6 bases and J by 0 bases, with 10 bases between the two germline ends. Looked up from germline, CDR1 is MNHNS and CDR2 is SASEGT. The CDR3 consists of 14 residues. TCRdb re-called the reads through MiXCR, storing one row per CDR3 protein. Here the sample spans about 300,000 distinct CDR3 sequences, about a tenth being singletons. The TCR sequence derives from a human donor in good health (CMV status not recorded). Some clones in this sample may be carry-over from other donors' samples. The chain links TRBV6-1 to TRBJ2-3; D is ambiguous. The sample comprised PBMCs. CDR3 loop: CASRKERSTDTQYF. DNA of the CDR3: TGTGCCAGCAGAAAGGAACGGAGCACAGATACGCAGTATTTT.